This entry describes one T cell receptor beta chain. Its antigen is undetermined. The data are from a study of beta chain features in type 1 diabetes. Findings and caveats of the study: TCRB CDR3s were moderately but significantly shorter in Type 1 diabetes patients in all four CD4+ subsets.

Expressed TCRB transcripts were sequenced because the entire RNA isolate underwent reverse transcription. Clones were sequenced by immunoSEQ multiplex PCR, and TCRdb holds only the in-frame ones, with some missing. The table lists tens of thousands of clones, about 63% of them singletons. With 3 bases clipped from V and 0 bases from J, the junction kept 0 bases outside the gene matches. In germline, CDR1 is GTSNPN, CDR2 SVGIG (reference sequence). The CDR3 runs 14 residues. The sequence was obtained from a woman aged 40-49 years with type 1 diabetes. The sample comprised stem cell memory CD4+ T cells from blood. The chain uses TRBV30 and TRBJ2-7; 12 bases map to TRBD2. This CDR3 is CAWRTSGSSYEQYF. The CDR3 DNA follows: TGTGCCTGGAGGACTAGCGGGAGCTCCTACGAGCAGTACTTC.